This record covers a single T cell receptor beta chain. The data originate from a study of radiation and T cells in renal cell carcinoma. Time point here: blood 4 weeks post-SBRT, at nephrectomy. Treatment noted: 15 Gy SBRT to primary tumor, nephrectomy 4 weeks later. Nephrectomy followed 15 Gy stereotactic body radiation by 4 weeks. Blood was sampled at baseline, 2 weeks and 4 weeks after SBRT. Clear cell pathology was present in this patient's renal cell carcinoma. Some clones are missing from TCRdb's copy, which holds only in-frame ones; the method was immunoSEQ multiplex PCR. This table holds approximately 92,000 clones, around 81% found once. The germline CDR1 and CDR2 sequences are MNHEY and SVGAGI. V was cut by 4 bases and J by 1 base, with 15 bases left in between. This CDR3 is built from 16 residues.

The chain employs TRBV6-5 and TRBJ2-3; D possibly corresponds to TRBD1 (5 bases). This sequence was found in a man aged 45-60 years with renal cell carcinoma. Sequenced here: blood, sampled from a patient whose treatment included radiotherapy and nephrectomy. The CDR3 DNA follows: TGTGCCAGCAGTTTATCTTCCGCCAGGGGCACAGATACGCAGTATTTT. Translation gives CASSLSSARGTDTQYF.